This is a list of T cell receptor beta chains from one sample in a study of shared clonotypes between healthy human individuals. The protocol was immunoSEQ multiplex PCR, while the TCRdb copy is restricted to in-frame clones and leaves out a portion. The table lists about 2.3 million clones, 85% to 95% of them singletons. Sequencing was done on a sample of naive CD4+ T cells from PBMCs. The receptors stem from a man in his late teens or twenties in good health. Some clones in this sample may be carry-over from other donors' samples. CDR3s include the opening cysteine and the closing phenylalanine or tryptophan. A D gene is named only where the DNA matches it firmly. The listing skips clone size in some rows; elsewhere it reads once, few, many or a size class.

clone size	D gene	V gene	J gene	CDR3 protein	CDR3 DNA
.	TRBD2	TRBV18	TRBJ2-7	CASSSPAWTSGSYEQYF	TGTGCCAGCTCATCCCCGGCGTGGACTAGCGGCTCCTACGAGCAGTACTTC
.	TRBD1	TRBV28	TRBJ1-6	CASSPTGYSPLHF	TGTGCCAGCAGCCCGACAGGGTATTCACCCCTCCACTTT
.	TRBD1	TRBV7-9	TRBJ1-4	CASSLGTGREKLFF	TGTGCCAGCAGCTTGGGGACAGGGAGGGAAAAACTGTTTTTT
.	.	TRBV7-3	TRBJ2-4	CASSLAEAKNIQYF	TGTGCCAGCAGCTTAGCGGAAGCCAAAAACATTCAGTACTTC
.	TRBD1	TRBV6-1	TRBJ2-7	CASSGQDYEQYF	TGTGCCAGCAGCGGACAGGACTACGAGCAGTACTTC
.	.	TRBV11-2	TRBJ1-1	CASSFTGTAEAFF	TGTGCCAGCAGCTTTACAGGGACGGCTGAAGCTTTCTTT
.	TRBD2	TRBV10-1	TRBJ2-7	CASLAGGSYEQYF	TGCGCCAGTTTAGCGGGAGGGTCCTACGAGCAGTACTTC
.	.	TRBV19	TRBJ1-1	CASSTDRTAGGGTEAFF	TGTGCCAGTAGTACCGACAGGACAGCCGGTGGGGGGACTGAAGCTTTCTTT
.	TRBD1	TRBV6-6	TRBJ2-7	CASSRGQASYEQYF	TGTGCCAGCAGTCGGGGACAGGCCTCCTACGAGCAGTACTTC
.	TRBD2	TRBV29-1	TRBJ2-7	CSVSGTSGSYEQYF	TGCAGCGTTAGCGGTACTAGCGGGAGTTACGAGCAGTACTTC
.	.	TRBV7-2	TRBJ2-2	CASSWSGGAGGELFF	TGTGCCAGCAGCTGGAGCGGAGGGGCCGGCGGGGAGCTGTTTTTT
once	TRBD2	TRBV5-5	TRBJ2-7	CASSLAGGTSYEQYF	TGTGCCAGCAGCCTAGCGGGAGGGACCTCCTACGAGCAGTACTTC
.	.	TRBV5-1	TRBJ2-2	CASSSQGLGSTGELFF	TGCGCCAGCAGTTCACAGGGATTAGGTAGCACCGGGGAGCTGTTTTTT
.	TRBD2	TRBV2	TRBJ2-1	CASSEARTSGFNEQFF	TGTGCCAGCAGTGAAGCGAGGACTAGCGGATTCAATGAGCAGTTCTTC
few	.	TRBV29-1	TRBJ1-1	CSAKRPPGITEAFF	TGCAGCGCTAAGAGACCCCCGGGGATCACTGAAGCTTTCTTT
.	.	TRBV6-1	TRBJ1-5	CASSEALGYSLWQPQHF	TGTGCCAGCAGTGAAGCGCTGGGATACTCCTTATGGCAGCCCCAGCATTTT
.	TRBD2	TRBV9	TRBJ2-3	CASSVQGLAGGPNTQYF	TGTGCCAGCAGCGTTCAGGGACTAGCGGGAGGGCCGAATACGCAGTATTTT
.	.	TRBV7-3	TRBJ2-2	CASSWGQRPGELFF	TGTGCCAGCAGCTGGGGACAACGCCCCGGGGAGCTGTTTTTT
.	.	TRBV7-8	TRBJ1-4	CASSSRDQTNEKLFF	TGTGCCAGCAGCTCCCGGGACCAGACTAATGAAAAACTGTTTTTT
.	TRBD1	TRBV7-2	TRBJ1-6	CASSLGRGTAESPLHF	TGTGCCAGCAGCTTGGGGAGGGGGACAGCCGAATCACCCCTCCACTTT
once	TRBD2	TRBV4-2	TRBJ2-3	CASSQGSLLGREYTDTQYF	TGTGCCAGCAGCCAAGGGTCCCTTTTAGGGCGGGAGTACACAGATACGCAGTATTTT
.	TRBD1	TRBV28	TRBJ1-2	CASSLRTGGGGGYTF	TGTGCCAGCAGTCTCCGGACAGGGGGAGGTGGTGGCTACACCTTC
.	TRBD2	TRBV11-2	TRBJ2-1	CASSLLVGTSYNEQFF	TGTGCCAGCAGCCTCTTAGTTGGGACTAGCTACAATGAGCAGTTCTTC
once	.	TRBV6-6	TRBJ2-3	CASSSSDTQYF	TGTGCCAGCAGCTCCTCAGATACGCAGTATTTT
.	TRBD1	TRBV6-4	TRBJ1-1	CASIPGTGVVGTEAFF	TGTGCCAGCATCCCCGGGACAGGGGTTGTGGGCACTGAAGCTTTCTTT
once	.	TRBV5-6	TRBJ2-7	CASSHGRVSYEQYF	TGTGCCAGCAGCCACGGCCGGGTCTCCTACGAGCAGTACTTC
.	.	TRBV27	TRBJ2-5	CASSLSPSIATQYF	TGTGCCAGCAGCTTATCCCCGTCAATTGCGACCCAGTACTTC
few	TRBD1	TRBV2	TRBJ1-5	CASSDRGLGNQPQHF	TGTGCCAGCAGTGACAGGGGGCTGGGCAATCAGCCCCAGCATTTT
.	.	TRBV5-1	TRBJ2-7	CASISPTYEQYF	TGCGCCAGCATCAGTCCCACCTACGAGCAGTACTTC
.	.	TRBV4-2	TRBJ2-1	CASSLGTPQDNEQFF	TGTGCCAGCAGCCTAGGGACTCCCCAAGACAATGAGCAGTTCTTC
.	.	TRBV5-1	TRBJ1-2	CASSYAGGDYGYTF	TGCGCCAGCAGTTACGCCGGGGGAGACTATGGCTACACCTTC
.	TRBD2	TRBV5-1	TRBJ2-2	CASSPRLAFDAGELFF	TGCGCCAGCAGCCCAAGACTAGCCTTTGATGCTGGGGAGCTGTTTTTT
.	TRBD1	TRBV2	TRBJ1-1	CASSVAGGNTEAFF	TGTGCCAGCAGTGTGGCAGGGGGGAACACTGAAGCTTTCTTT
.	.	TRBV4-1	TRBJ1-2	CASSQQPAGPPGYGYTF	TGCGCCAGCAGCCAACAACCTGCGGGACCCCCTGGCTATGGCTACACCTTC
.	TRBD1	TRBV19	TRBJ1-5	CASSIARTGWSNQPQHF	TGTGCCAGTAGTATAGCAAGGACAGGGTGGAGCAATCAGCCCCAGCATTTT
.	.	TRBV14	TRBJ2-4	CASSQDLGDIQYF	TGTGCCAGCAGCCAAGATTTGGGGGACATTCAGTACTTC
once	.	TRBV5-1	TRBJ2-1	CASSSQGTPLAVNEQFF	TGCGCCAGCAGCTCCCAAGGGACACCCCTAGCTGTGAATGAGCAGTTCTTC
.	TRBD2	TRBV7-3	TRBJ2-1	CASSFLGLAGGGIQGEQFF	TGTGCCAGCAGCTTCCTCGGACTAGCGGGAGGGGGGATTCAGGGAGAGCAGTTCTTC
once	TRBD1	TRBV10-3	TRBJ1-3	CAISPGQGARNTIYF	TGTGCCATCAGCCCGGGACAGGGTGCGAGAAACACCATATATTTT
once	.	TRBV5-1	TRBJ2-5	CASSPEGSGETQYF	TGCGCCAGCAGCCCCGAGGGGAGCGGGGAGACCCAGTACTTC
.	.	TRBV5-1	TRBJ1-4	CASQTGNPTNEKLFF	TGCGCCTCCCAAACAGGAAATCCAACTAATGAAAAACTGTTTTTT
.	.	TRBV7-2	TRBJ1-5	CASSLWSNQPQHF	TGTGCCAGCAGCTTGTGGAGCAATCAGCCCCAGCATTTT
once	.	TRBV5-4	TRBJ1-1	CASSLAFGGYTEAFF	TGTGCCAGCAGCTTGGCCTTTGGGGGTTACACTGAAGCTTTCTTT